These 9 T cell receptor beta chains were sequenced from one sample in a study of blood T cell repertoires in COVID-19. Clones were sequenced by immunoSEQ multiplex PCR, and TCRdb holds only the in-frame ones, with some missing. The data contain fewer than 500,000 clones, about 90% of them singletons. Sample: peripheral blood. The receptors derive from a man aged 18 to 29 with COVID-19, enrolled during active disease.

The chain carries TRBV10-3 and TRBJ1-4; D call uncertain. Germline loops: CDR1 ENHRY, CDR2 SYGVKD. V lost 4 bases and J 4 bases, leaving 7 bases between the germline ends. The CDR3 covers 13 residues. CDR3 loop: CAISGAINEKLFF. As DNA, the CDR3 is TGTGCCATCAGTGGGGCTATTAATGAAAAACTGTTTTTT.

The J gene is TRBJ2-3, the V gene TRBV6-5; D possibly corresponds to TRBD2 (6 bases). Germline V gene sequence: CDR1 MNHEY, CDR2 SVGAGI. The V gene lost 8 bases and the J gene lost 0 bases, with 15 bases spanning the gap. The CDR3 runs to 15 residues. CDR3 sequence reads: CASLLSGLSTDTQYF. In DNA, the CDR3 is TGTGCCAGCCTGCTCAGCGGGCTTAGCACAGATACGCAGTATTTT.

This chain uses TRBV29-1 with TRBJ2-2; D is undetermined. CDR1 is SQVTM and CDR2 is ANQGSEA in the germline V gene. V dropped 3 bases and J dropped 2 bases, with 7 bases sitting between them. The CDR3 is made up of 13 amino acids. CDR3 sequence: CSVEAFNTGELFF. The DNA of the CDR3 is TGCAGCGTTGAGGCTTTTAACACCGGGGAGCTGTTTTTT.

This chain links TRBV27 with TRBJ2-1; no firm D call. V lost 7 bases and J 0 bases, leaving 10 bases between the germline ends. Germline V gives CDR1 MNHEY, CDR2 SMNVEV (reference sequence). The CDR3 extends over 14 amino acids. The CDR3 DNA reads TGTGCCAGCACCGGTGCGAGCTCCTACAATGAGCAGTTCTTC. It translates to CASTGASSYNEQFF.

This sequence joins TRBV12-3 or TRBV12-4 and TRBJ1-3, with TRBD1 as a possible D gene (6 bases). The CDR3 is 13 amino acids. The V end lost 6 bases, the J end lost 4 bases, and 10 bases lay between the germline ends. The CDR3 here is CASSAGQGNTIYF. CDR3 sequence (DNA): TGTGCCAGCAGCGCAGGACAGGGAAACACCATATATTTT.

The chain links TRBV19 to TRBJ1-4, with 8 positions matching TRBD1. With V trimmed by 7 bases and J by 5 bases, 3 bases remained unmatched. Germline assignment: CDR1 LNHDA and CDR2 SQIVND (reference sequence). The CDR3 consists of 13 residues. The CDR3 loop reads CASTGQGNEKLFF. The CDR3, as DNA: TGTGCCAGTACCGGACAGGGAAATGAAAAACTGTTTTTT.

The CDR3 sequence is CASSLVVGSGIAGELFF. The CDR3, as DNA: TGTGCCAGCAGTTTGGTGGTCGGTTCAGGGATCGCCGGGGAGCTGTTTTTT. This rearrangement joins TRBV27 to TRBJ2-2; maybe TRBD1 (5 bases). Germline V gene lookup returns CDR1 MNHEY and CDR2 SMNVEV (reference sequence). The V and J ends lost 3 bases and 6 bases respectively, with 20 bases between them. The length of the CDR3 is 17 residues.

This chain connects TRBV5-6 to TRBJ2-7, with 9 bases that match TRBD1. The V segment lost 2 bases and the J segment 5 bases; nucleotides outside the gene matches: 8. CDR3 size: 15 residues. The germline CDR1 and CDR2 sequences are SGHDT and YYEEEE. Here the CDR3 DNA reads TGTGCCAGCAGCTTTAACAGGGGGCGGATCCACGAGCAGTACTTC. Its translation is CASSFNRGRIHEQYF.

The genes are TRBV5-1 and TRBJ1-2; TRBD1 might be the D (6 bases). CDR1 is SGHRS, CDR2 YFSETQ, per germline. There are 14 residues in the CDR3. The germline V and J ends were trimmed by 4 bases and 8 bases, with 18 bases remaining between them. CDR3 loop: CASSASGTRLGYTF. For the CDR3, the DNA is TGCGCCAGCAGCGCCTCCGGGACAAGGCTGGGCTACACCTTC.